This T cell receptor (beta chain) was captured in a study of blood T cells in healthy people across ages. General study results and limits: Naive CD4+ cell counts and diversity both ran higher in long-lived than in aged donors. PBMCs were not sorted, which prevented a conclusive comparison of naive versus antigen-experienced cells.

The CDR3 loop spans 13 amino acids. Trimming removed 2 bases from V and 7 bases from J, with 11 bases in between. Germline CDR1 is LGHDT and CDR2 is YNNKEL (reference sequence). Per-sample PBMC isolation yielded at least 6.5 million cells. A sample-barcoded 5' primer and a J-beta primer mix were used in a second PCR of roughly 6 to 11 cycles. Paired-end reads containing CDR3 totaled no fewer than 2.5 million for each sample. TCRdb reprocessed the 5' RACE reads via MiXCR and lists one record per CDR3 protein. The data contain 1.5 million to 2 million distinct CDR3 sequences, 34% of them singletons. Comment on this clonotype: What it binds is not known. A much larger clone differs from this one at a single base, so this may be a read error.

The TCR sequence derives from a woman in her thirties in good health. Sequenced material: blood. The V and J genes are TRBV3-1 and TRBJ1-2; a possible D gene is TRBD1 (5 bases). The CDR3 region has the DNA TGTGCCAGCAGCCAAAATCCAGGGAGTGGCTACACCTTC. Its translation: CASSQNPGSGYTF.